This TCR beta chain was profiled in a study of shared clonotypes between healthy human individuals. Points on this clone: A read error likely explains this, since a far larger clone differs by one base. The conserved phenylalanine or tryptophan normally closing the CDR3 is absent here, so this likely arose from a read error.

The repertoire was sequenced with immunoSEQ multiplex PCR; TCRdb's copy has only in-frame clones and lacks some. The sample contains about 500,000 clones, about 74% of which appear only once. The germline gives CDR1 ENHRY, CDR2 SYGVKD. The CDR3 consists of 15 residues. V lost 2 bases and J 4 bases, leaving 14 bases between the germline ends. Input material: PBMCs. The chain joins TRBV10-3 to TRBJ1-2, with unresolved D. This receptor was identified in a woman between 35 and 50 years old in good health. Some clones in this sample may be carry-over from other donors' samples. The CDR3 bases are TGTGCCATCAGTGAGAGGCAGCCCGCTGGCTATGGCTACACCCTC. This sequence encodes CAISERQPAGYGYTL.